This is a list of T cell receptor beta chains from one sample in a study of blood T cell repertoires in COVID-19. Sequencing was performed with immunoSEQ multiplex PCR; in TCRdb, only in-frame clones are kept and a portion is missing. The table has a few hundred thousand clones, about 90% seen once. Sample: PBMCs or T cells enriched from blood (not recorded which). These receptors all stem from a woman aged 25 to 39 who had recovered from COVID-19. Each CDR3 is given without its conserved first and last residue.

V,J,CDR3
TRBV6-5,TRBJ1-1,ASRRGTEAF
TRBV5-1,TRBJ2-7,ASSLASVLSSYEQY
TRBV15,TRBJ1-1,ATSPQRTGNTEAF
TRBV6-5,TRBJ1-2,ASSYSKAGDRYT
TRBV5-1,TRBJ1-1,ASSPGQGEAF
TRBV23-1,TRBJ1-5,ASSQLGRIVNQPQH
TRBV19,TRBJ1-1,ASSRQGSNTEAF
TRBV6-5,TRBJ2-7,ASSYSGTSGSYEQY
TRBV6-9,TRBJ1-1,ASSYNRFDTEAF
TRBV6-5,TRBJ1-2,ASSDTPPGNYGYT
TRBV11-2,TRBJ2-1,ASSLAGLAGEASYNEQF
TRBV3-1/TRBV3-2,TRBJ2-7,ASSLSLQAFSYEQY
TRBV4-1,TRBJ1-2,ASSQGQGVVDYYGYT
TRBV7-6,TRBJ1-1,ASRPGQGNTEAF
TRBV7-8,TRBJ2-1,ASSSTPGLGRRGNEQF
TRBV19,TRBJ2-7,ASSLRHGGGYEQY
TRBV6-5,TRBJ2-5,ASSTQREPLETQY
TRBV29-1,TRBJ2-4,SAKYRENIQY
TRBV11-3,TRBJ2-2,ASSPGTANAGELF
TRBV12-3/TRBV12-4,TRBJ1-5,ASSLADRAQH
TRBV5-8,TRBJ1-2,ASSPAVYRGDGYT
TRBV27,TRBJ2-1,ASSSSGRPVHEQF
TRBV5-4,TRBJ1-1,ASSWGTEVENTEAF
TRBV5-1,TRBJ2-1,ASSFRDYEQF
TRBV24-1,TRBJ1-1,ATSERDMNTEAF
TRBV9,TRBJ2-7,ASSVESGRAYEQY
TRBV3-1/TRBV3-2,TRBJ2-7,ASSHGTLYEQY
TRBV7-9,TRBJ1-3,ASSRGGGSGNTIY
TRBV19,TRBJ2-7,ASTLGQGSEQY
TRBV28,TRBJ1-2,ASSLSAQGAYGYT
TRBV7-9,TRBJ1-2,ASSLEVARGHGYT
TRBV19,TRBJ1-1,ASSIGGARANTEAF
TRBV19,TRBJ2-5,ASSIGTHNTRETQY
TRBV2,TRBJ2-1,ASRSSGGIWEQF
TRBV5-8,TRBJ2-1,ASSSRLVYNEQF
TRBV11-1,TRBJ1-1,ASGHSDVRTEAF
TRBV28,TRBJ1-2,ASTVDNNYGYT
TRBV4-1,TRBJ2-3,ASSQERASGSSTDTQY
TRBV12-3/TRBV12-4,TRBJ1-2,ASSGEDRLPYT
TRBV4-2,TRBJ1-2,ASSHSNYGYT
TRBV9,TRBJ1-2,ASSVEEGATYGYT
TRBV30,TRBJ2-1,AWELGGSGNEQF
TRBV3-1/TRBV3-2,TRBJ2-3,ASSPLAGSADTQY
TRBV5-1,TRBJ1-1,ASSLAGGISNTEAF
TRBV23-1,TRBJ2-7,ASSQKAWQGASYEQY
TRBV27,TRBJ1-1,ASSMRPGGNTEAF
TRBV24-1,TRBJ2-2,ATSDSIVRTGELF
TRBV2,TRBJ1-6,ASSEQGARSPLH
TRBV18,TRBJ1-5,ASSPHSSNQPQH
TRBV2,TRBJ1-5,ASSQGIQPQH
TRBV4-1,TRBJ1-2,ASSQQDLYGYT
TRBV3-1/TRBV3-2,TRBJ2-7,ASSQAEGSSYEQY
TRBV19,TRBJ2-5,ASSMRQGAETQY
TRBV12-3/TRBV12-4,TRBJ1-3,ASRTQGWNTIY
TRBV9,TRBJ1-5,ASSEGQGSNQPQH